This T cell receptor beta chain was observed in a study of cytomegalovirus exposure and HLA in healthy donors. Study-wide points: It was likely that a cluster of highly shared sequence variants was a sequencing artifact. Follow-up analysis seemed to connect common viral pathogens with several of the most significant clusters identified. Available immune exposure information was restricted to CMV serostatus only. Despite most TCR sequences being rare, some public TCRs occurred in many donors.

A remark on this clone: Its antigen is undetermined.

60 Vbeta and 13 Jbeta primers were used in PCR. Repertoires were generated with immunoSEQ multiplex PCR, while TCRdb's copy carries only in-frame clones and drops some. The sample carries about 160,000 clones, roughly 73% recorded once. Germline V CDR1 and CDR2: SNHLY, FYNNEI. This CDR3 has 12 amino acids. V was clipped by 6 bases and J by 3 bases, with 6 bases between them. The clonotype comes from a woman younger than 30 in good health and CMV-seronegative. J is TRBJ2-1 and V is TRBV2, with D possibly TRBD1 on 6 matching bases. The specimen sequenced was PBMCs. CDR3 nucleotides: TGTGCCAGCAGACAGGGCTACAATGAGCAGTTCTTC. The encoded protein is CASRQGYNEQFF.